This T cell receptor beta chain was found in a study of low-dose radiotherapy and immunotherapy resistance in tumors. The V gene's germline CDR1 is DFQATT and CDR2 SNEGSKA (reference sequence). This CDR3 comprises 13 residues. V was pared by 6 bases and J by 8 bases, with 6 bases of the junction left unmatched. This clonotype was counted at least ten times. Time point indicated: before trial treatment. TRAV- and TRBV-specific primers were used for first-strand cDNA, which covered alpha and beta chains. The PCR that amplified TCRs ran for about 20 cycles, relying on a constant-region primer and a V-primer adapter. TCRdb itself ran the reads through MiXCR, one entry per CDR3 protein. The sample holds around 65,000 distinct CDR3 sequences, about 26% seen once.

This sequence originates from a male donor with rectosigmoid adenocarcinoma. The chain uses TRBV20-1 and TRBJ1-6, with 8 nucleotides matching TRBD1. The sample here was PBMCs, taken before treatment. The CDR3 region has the DNA TGCAGTGCCGGACAGGGAACTGATTCACCCCTCCACTTT. Translated: CSAGQGTDSPLHF.